Shown below are 6 T cell receptor beta chains from a single sample sequenced in a study of T cells in Graves' hyperthyroidism and ophthalmopathy. RNA transcripts served as the template for amplifying TCR beta CDR3 regions. In the first-round RT-PCR of the TCR CDR3, the HTBI primer set was used. Using its own MiXCR run on the multiplex PCR reads, TCRdb lists one record per CDR3 protein. The table lists some 490,000 distinct CDR3 sequences, approximately 23% of them singletons, with approximately 49% in the top ten. What was sequenced was blood. The receptor source for this set is a woman in her 70s with Graves' ophthalmopathy.

The J gene is TRBJ1-5, the V gene TRBV6-6, with a weak D call TRBD1 (6 bases). V dropped 2 bases and J dropped 7 bases, with 12 bases sitting between them. The CDR3 consists of 14 residues. Germline V lookup: CDR1 MNHNY, CDR2 SVGAGI (reference sequence). The CDR3 DNA reads as TGTGCCAGCAGTTACGGGGACACCAGACAGCCCCAGCATTTT. It encodes CASSYGDTRQPQHF.

Many counts were recorded for this clonotype. V and J are TRBV27 and TRBJ2-7; 9 bases align to TRBD2. J gave up 5 bases and V 7 bases, and 12 bases lay outside the gene matches. There are 15 residues in the CDR3. CDR1 is MNHEY, CDR2 SMNVEV, per germline (reference sequence). DNA of the CDR3: TGTGCCAGCACATCAAGGAGCGGGAGGAACCACGAGCAGTACTTC. It yields the protein CASTSRSGRNHEQYF.

V is TRBV7-2 and J is TRBJ2-3, with D perhaps matching TRBD2 (5 bases). Trimming removed 1 base from V and 0 bases from J, with 20 bases in between. This CDR3 has 19 amino acids. Looked up from germline, CDR1 is SGHTA and CDR2 is FQGNSA. The DNA of the CDR3 is TGTGCCAGCAGCTTAGAGAGGGCGCACGGCGGTACTAGCACAGATACGCAGTATTTT. Protein product: CASSLERAHGGTSTDTQYF.

The V and J genes are TRBV19 and TRBJ2-1; 8 bases fit TRBD2. CDR1 LNHDA and CDR2 SQIVND come from the germline V gene (reference sequence). Trimming at V came to 6 bases and at J to 4 bases, leaving 11 bases not matched to a gene. CDR3 length: 16 amino acids. CDR3: CASSPVKTSGYNEQFF. CDR3 bases: TGTGCCAGTAGCCCAGTTAAAACTAGCGGTTACAATGAGCAGTTCTTC.

This clonotype has a handful of counts. The chain combines TRBV5-1 with TRBJ1-4, with D maybe TRBD1 (5 bases). The CDR3 runs to 14 residues. With 2 bases removed from V and 8 bases from J, the gap between germline ends came to 13 bases. Germline V gene sequence: CDR1 SGHRS, CDR2 YFSETQ. CDR3 in DNA: TGCGCCAGCAGCTTCGGGTTACCAGGGGAAAAACTGTTTTTT. Protein: CASSFGLPGEKLFF.

This clonotype has ten or more counts. The chain is built from TRBV12-3 or TRBV12-4 and TRBJ2-1; 12 bases agree with TRBD2. The trim removed 4 bases at V and 6 bases at J, leaving 7 bases unmatched. This CDR3 contains 16 residues. The CDR3 here is CASSWRTSGIANEQFF. The CDR3 DNA reads as TGTGCCAGCAGTTGGAGGACTAGCGGGATCGCCAATGAGCAGTTCTTC.